The next 10 T cell receptor beta chains were all read from a single sample in a study of OX40 agonist ivuxolimab in advanced cancers. To prepare the library, the immunoSEQ multiplex PCR assay was applied. The table comes from immuneACCESS by way of TCRdb, which keeps in-frame sequences with V and J called. Part of the clones is missing from these tables; in studies checked, under half for an unresolved V gene and the rest for unknown reasons. This sample comprises 60,000 to 85,000 clones, roughly four fifths of them detected only once. The ten largest account for more than 1.4% of the sample. The material sequenced was CD4+ or CD8+ T cells sorted from blood, taken in a trial of the OX40 agonist ivuxolimab. These receptor sequences come from an adult with an advanced solid tumor such as melanoma, head and neck, liver or kidney cancer.

The chain joins TRBV7-9 to TRBJ1-2, with a tentative D call TRBD1 (5 bases). The V end was cut by 3 bases, the J end by 8 bases, with 19 bases between. Per the germline V gene, CDR1 is SEHNR and CDR2 is FQNEAQ (reference sequence). The CDR3 totals 15 residues. The CDR3 loop reads CASSFNLQGGGGYTF. The CDR3 coding sequence is TGTGCCAGCAGCTTTAATCTTCAGGGTGGAGGAGGCTACACCTTC. Filled out from reference TRBV7-9 and TRBJ1-2, the complete variable domain reads DTGVSQNPRHKITKRGQNVTFRCDPISEHNRLYWYRQTLGQGPEFLTYFQNEAQLEKSRLLSDRFSAERPKGSFSTLEIQRTEQGDSAMYLCASSFNLQGGGGYTFGSGTRLTVV.

The chain combines TRBV5-1 with TRBJ2-7; weak D call: TRBD1 (6 bases). This CDR3 is 14 amino acids long. Germline-derived CDR1 and CDR2 are SGHRS and YFSETQ. Trimming pared 2 bases from V and 5 bases from J, leaving 14 bases between. CDR3 region: CASSLGTTGNEQYF. The DNA for the CDR3 is TGCGCCAGCAGCTTAGGGACCACAGGGAACGAGCAGTACTTC.

The genes are TRBV14 and TRBJ2-3; D might be TRBD2 (6 bases). Trimming stripped 4 bases from V and 5 bases from J, with 16 bases between. Germline lookup yields CDR1 SGHDN and CDR2 FVKESK. This CDR3 spans 15 amino acids. This CDR3 reads CASSPTFLGGDTQYF. DNA for the CDR3: TGTGCCAGCAGCCCGACGTTCCTGGGGGGAGATACGCAGTATTTT.

This sequence joins TRBV27 and TRBJ2-7, with 7 bases matching TRBD1. The CDR3 sequence is 15 residues long. The J segment lost 3 bases and the V segment lost 4 bases, leaving 9 bases of the junction unmatched. The germline V gene has CDR1 MNHEY and CDR2 SMNVEV (reference sequence). The CDR3: CASSSSGQADYEQYF. CDR3 DNA: TGTGCCAGCAGTTCCTCCGGACAGGCGGACTACGAGCAGTACTTC.

J is TRBJ2-1 and V is TRBV9; TRBD1 or TRBD2 may be the D gene (6 bases each). The germline gives CDR1 SGDLS, CDR2 YYNGEE. This CDR3 contains 17 residues. Trimming cost V 0 bases and J 2 bases, with 15 bases left between them. CDR3 residues: CASSVVGQGRTYNEQFF. The CDR3 DNA follows: TGTGCCAGCAGCGTAGTGGGGCAGGGGAGGACCTACAATGAGCAGTTCTTC.

The count of this clone is one. The chain uses TRBV6-5 and TRBJ2-2; 9 bases map to TRBD1. V shed 2 bases and J 5 bases; nucleotides not matched to a gene: 6. The CDR3 extends over 16 amino acids. Germline CDR1 is MNHEY and CDR2 is SVGAGI. The CDR3 spells CASSYPGTGKTGELFF. CDR3 DNA: TGTGCCAGCAGTTACCCAGGGACAGGGAAAACCGGGGAGCTGTTTTTT.

This rearrangement joins TRBV5-1 to TRBJ2-5, with 8 bases aligning to TRBD2. This CDR3 contains 15 residues. The V gene end was trimmed by 2 bases and the J gene end by 5 bases; junction bases not matched to a gene: 8. Germline V gene lookup returns CDR1 SGHRS and CDR2 YFSETQ. For the CDR3, the DNA is TGCGCCAGCAGCTTTTCGCCGGGGGGGCGGGAGACCCAGTACTTC. It is translated as CASSFSPGGRETQYF.

The chain has TRBV15 and TRBJ1-1; unclear D gene. This CDR3 region has 12 residues. Germline loops: CDR1 LNHNV, CDR2 YYDKDF (reference sequence). V lost 5 bases and J 10 bases, leaving 14 bases between the germline ends. The CDR3 here is CATSGRLGVAFF. CDR3 nucleotides: TGTGCCACCAGCGGACGTCTAGGTGTAGCTTTCTTT.

The chain recombines TRBV11-2 with TRBJ2-3; unclear D gene. Germline CDR1 reads SGHAT; CDR2 reads FQNNGV. Trimming pared 1 base from V and 1 base from J, leaving 9 bases between. The CDR3 sequence is 15 residues long. The CDR3 nucleotides are TGTGCCAGCAGCTTAGTGATCCCAGGCACAGATACGCAGTATTTT. This sequence encodes CASSLVIPGTDTQYF.

This chain uses TRBV18 with TRBJ2-3, with D uncertain. CDR1 and CDR2 (germline): KGHSH, LQKENI. The V gene lost 6 bases and the J gene lost 6 bases, with 13 bases spanning the gap. This CDR3 spans 13 amino acids. CDR3 DNA sequence: TGTGCCAGCTCGGCGAATCTAGGGGATACGCAGTATTTT. It translates to CASSANLGDTQYF.